This record covers a single T cell receptor (beta chain). Its antigen target is currently unknown. No base quality values were provided; no much bigger clone lies one nucleotide off. In Seattle, one collaborating source enrolled patients while the infection was active and tracked those patients longitudinally over the course of disease. Whole blood was collected in K2EDTA tubes by collaborating institutions according to the institutions' own protocols. Collaborator samples were shipped for TCRbeta analysis as frozen whole blood, isolated PBMCs, or DNA extracted from either sample type. The germline V gene gives CDR1 as SGHTA and CDR2 as FQGTGA. From its cysteine to its phenylalanine, the CDR3 spans 14 amino acids. Of the read, only the CDR3 DNA is kept; its 42 bases are in frame from base 1. At the junction V is shortened by 4 bases and J by 11 bases, with 19 bases in between. The immunoSEQ Assay, a bias-controlled multiplex PCR, was used to amplify TCRbeta CDR3 regions from genomic DNA. In the paper's pipeline: Within the assay, amplification of reference gene primers was used to estimate how many nucleated cells each sample contained. Sequence reads were collapsed and filtered to measure the absolute abundance of every unique TCRbeta CDR3 rearrangement. Productive Simpson clonality was computed per sample as the square root of Simpson's diversity index over productive rearrangements. The source is immuneACCESS, and TCRdb retained only in-frame sequences with V and J called. Part of the clones is not carried over; for the studies checked, unresolved V genes explain less than half of this, and the remainder is unexplained. V and J calls and clone size are those listed in that table; D and trimming were worked out from the DNA. This sample has about 250,000 clones in its table, and approximately 85% of those were observed once. The ten largest account for approximately 5.1% of the sample.

This record belongs to a study of blood T cell repertoires in COVID-19 (dated by TCRdb to the early 2020s). At the level of the whole study: Collaborator samples came from the United States, Italy and Spain and covered acute and convalescent phases of COVID-19. The material from the prospective study consisted of cDNA or gDNA derived from T cells, B-cell-depleted T cells, or PBMCs. The dataset comprised deeply sampled blood TCRbeta repertoires from subjects exposed to, actively infected with, or recovered from COVID-19. A freely available public database, intended as a resource for researchers studying the immune response to SARS-CoV-2, is where the repertoires were released. Samples came from the ongoing ImmuneRACE study (first 160 participants) plus 1,254 subjects from 6 global collaborators. Nearly every sample came with metadata listing a de-identified subject ID, COVID-19 status, age in years and sex. Where HLA class I and class II types were available, the types were taken from metadata supplied by the sample provider, not from assay-based typing. What the work shows at the level of the full study, not this receptor alone: The quantity of clinical and demographic metadata differed by source and by participant and was supplied without curation.

The sequence was collected from a man aged 50 to 60 with COVID-19, enrolled during active disease. Sequencing was done on a sample of peripheral blood. The receptor chain draws on TRBV7-3 and TRBJ2-3; a weak D assignment points to TRBD2 (6 bases agree). CDR3 region: CASSSQGLHGWQYF. The DNA sequence is TGTGCCAGCAGCTCTCAGGGACTGCATGGGTGGCAGTATTTT.